Listed here is a single TCR beta chain. The CDR3 is 13 residues long. Germline CDR1 and CDR2: SGDLS and YYNGEE. V lost 2 bases, J lost 3 bases, and 9 bases lay in between. The sample is drawn from a study of PD-L1 blockade in urothelial cancer. About the research overall: Patients' atezolizumab regimen, 1,200 mg intravenously every 3 weeks, began at some point between 2013 and 2015. Blood yielded a median of approximately 150,000 T cells per sample.

Generated by immunoSEQ multiplex PCR, the TCRdb table keeps only in-frame clones and is missing some. The sample has more than 45,000 clones, roughly 80% seen once. V usage is TRBV9 and J usage is TRBJ2-7, with D possibly matching TRBD1 (5 bases). The sample here was PBMCs, taken around atezolizumab (anti-PD-L1) treatment. The sequence came from a man aged 65 to 79 with urothelial cancer. This CDR3 is CASSVGPNYEQYF. CDR3 nucleotide sequence: TGTGCCAGCAGCGTGGGGCCGAACTACGAGCAGTACTTC.